The 9 T cell receptor beta chains given below trace back to one sample, sequenced in a study of PD-1 blockade in mismatch repair-deficient tumors. TCRdb's copy holds only in-frame clones and misses some; the assay was immunoSEQ multiplex PCR. The sample consists of tens of thousands of clones, 70% to 80% of them appearing once. Material: peripheral blood, obtained 2 weeks after starting pembrolizumab. These receptors were taken from an adult with mismatch repair-deficient cancer.

The chain is built from TRBV7-9 and TRBJ1-2, with no clear D. V was cut by 0 bases and J by 8 bases, with 16 bases left in between. The length of the CDR3 is 15 residues. The germline V gene has CDR1 SEHNR and CDR2 FQNEAQ (reference sequence). For the CDR3, the DNA is TGTGCCAGCAGCTTAGCTGTCAAGGTCTGGAGGGGCTACACCTTC. Protein: CASSLAVKVWRGYTF. The full variable domain, its missing parts supplied by reference TRBV7-9 and TRBJ1-2, is DTGVSQNPRHKITKRGQNVTFRCDPISEHNRLYWYRQTLGQGPEFLTYFQNEAQLEKSRLLSDRFSAERPKGSFSTLEIQRTEQGDSAMYLCASSLAVKVWRGYTFGSGTRLTVV.

The chain couples TRBV6-5 to TRBJ1-1; D may be TRBD1 (5 bases). V lost 0 bases to trimming and J lost 4 bases, with 12 bases between them. This CDR3 is 15 amino acids long. Germline V gene lookup returns CDR1 MNHEY and CDR2 SVGAGI. In DNA form, the CDR3 reads TGTGCCAGCAGTTACTCTACGCAGGGAGCCACTGAAGCTTTCTTT. Its protein product is CASSYSTQGATEAFF.

This chain uses TRBV6-1 with TRBJ2-5; tentative D call: TRBD2 (6 bases). Trimming removed 0 bases at V and 1 base at J, with 18 bases between. The germline CDR1 and CDR2 sequences are MNHNS and SASEGT. The CDR3 is 18 residues long. CDR3 nucleotide sequence: TGTGCCAGCAGTGAAGCTTTGTTAGCGGAAATCCTCCAAGAGACCCAGTACTTC. The encoded protein is CASSEALLAEILQETQYF.

This chain uses TRBV9 with TRBJ2-5, with D tentatively TRBD2 (6 bases). This CDR3 has 15 residues. V lost 0 bases and J lost 5, with 14 bases in between. Germline lookup yields CDR1 SGDLS and CDR2 YYNGEE. The CDR3 reads CASSVGDGSYETQYF. The CDR3 nucleotides are TGTGCCAGCAGCGTAGGGGACGGGAGCTACGAGACCCAGTACTTC.

This rearrangement joins TRBV2 to TRBJ1-2, with TRBD1 matching 9 bases. Germline-derived CDR1 and CDR2 are SNHLY and FYNNEI. The CDR3 has 13 residues. Germline trimming cut 7 bases from V and 6 bases from J; bases unmatched to any gene: 6. The CDR3 DNA sequence: TGTGCCAGCACCGATGGGACAGGGAATGGCTACACCTTC. Protein sequence: CASTDGTGNGYTF.

The genes are TRBV2 and TRBJ2-5; D remains unclear. There are 14 residues in the CDR3. Germline V gene sequence: CDR1 SNHLY, CDR2 FYNNEI. Trimming cost V 3 bases and J 0 bases, with 8 bases left between them. The CDR3 reads CASSEYRNQETQYF. The CDR3 nucleotides read TGTGCCAGCAGTGAGTACAGAAACCAAGAGACCCAGTACTTC.

The rearrangement links TRBV7-3 to TRBJ1-2, with 9 bases that match TRBD1. Germline values: CDR1 SGHTA, CDR2 FQGTGA. Germline trimming cut 4 bases from V and 6 bases from J; bases unmatched to any gene: 9. The CDR3 has 15 amino acids. CDR3 coding DNA: TGTGCCAGCAGCTACGGGACAGGGTCTTGGGATGGCTACACCTTC. It specifies CASSYGTGSWDGYTF.

This clone has just one count. The V call is TRBV7-9, the J call TRBJ1-4, with a weak D call TRBD1 (5 bases). The ends were cut back, 2 bases at V and 7 bases at J, with 11 bases in the middle. There are 14 residues in the CDR3. The germline gives CDR1 SEHNR, CDR2 FQNEAQ (reference sequence). The CDR3 protein is CASSLLGLGEKLFF. DNA for the CDR3: TGTGCCAGCAGCTTATTGGGGCTTGGTGAAAAACTGTTTTTT.

V and J are TRBV19 and TRBJ2-3, with D possibly matching TRBD1 (6 bases). The length of the CDR3 is 15 residues. The ends were cut back, 2 bases at V and 0 bases at J, with 9 bases in the middle. Germline V CDR1 and CDR2: LNHDA, SQIVND (reference sequence). The CDR3 is CASSIQGLSTDTQYF. CDR3 DNA sequence: TGTGCCAGTAGTATACAGGGGCTTAGCACAGATACGCAGTATTTT.